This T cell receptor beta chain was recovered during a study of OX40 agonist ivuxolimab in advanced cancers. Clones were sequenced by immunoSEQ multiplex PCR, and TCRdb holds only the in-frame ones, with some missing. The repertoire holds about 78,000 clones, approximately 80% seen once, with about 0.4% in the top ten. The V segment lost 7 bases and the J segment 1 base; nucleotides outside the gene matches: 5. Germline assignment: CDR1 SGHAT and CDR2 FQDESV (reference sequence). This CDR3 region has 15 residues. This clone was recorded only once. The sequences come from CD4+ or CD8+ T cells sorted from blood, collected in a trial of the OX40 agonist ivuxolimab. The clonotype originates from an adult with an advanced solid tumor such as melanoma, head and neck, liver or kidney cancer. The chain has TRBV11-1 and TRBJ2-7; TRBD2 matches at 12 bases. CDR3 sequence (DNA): TGTGCCAGCAACGCCGGGACTAGCGGGTCCTACGAGCAGTACTTC. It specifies CASNAGTSGSYEQYF.